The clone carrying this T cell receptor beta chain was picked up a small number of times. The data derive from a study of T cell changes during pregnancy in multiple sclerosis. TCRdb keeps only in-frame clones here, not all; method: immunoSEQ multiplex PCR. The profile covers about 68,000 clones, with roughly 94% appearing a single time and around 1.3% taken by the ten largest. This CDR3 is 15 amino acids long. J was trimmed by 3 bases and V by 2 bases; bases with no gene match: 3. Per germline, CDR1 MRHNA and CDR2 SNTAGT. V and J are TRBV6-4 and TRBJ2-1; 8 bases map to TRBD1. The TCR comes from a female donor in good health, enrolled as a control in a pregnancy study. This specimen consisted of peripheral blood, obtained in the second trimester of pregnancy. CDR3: CASSDDTGGYNEQFF. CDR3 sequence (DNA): TGTGCCAGCAGTGACGATACAGGGGGCTACAATGAGCAGTTCTTC.